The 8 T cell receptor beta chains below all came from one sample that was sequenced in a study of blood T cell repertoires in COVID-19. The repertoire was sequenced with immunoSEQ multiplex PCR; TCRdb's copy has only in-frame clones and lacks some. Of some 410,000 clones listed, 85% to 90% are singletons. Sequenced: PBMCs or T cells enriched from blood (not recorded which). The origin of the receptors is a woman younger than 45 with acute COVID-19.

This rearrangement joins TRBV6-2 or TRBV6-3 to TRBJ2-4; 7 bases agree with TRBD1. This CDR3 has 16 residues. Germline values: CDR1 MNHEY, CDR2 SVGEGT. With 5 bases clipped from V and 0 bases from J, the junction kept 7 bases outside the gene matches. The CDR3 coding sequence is TGTGCCAGCAGTCCGGGACAGTTGCTAGCCAAAAACATTCAGTACTTC. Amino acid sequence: CASSPGQLLAKNIQYF.

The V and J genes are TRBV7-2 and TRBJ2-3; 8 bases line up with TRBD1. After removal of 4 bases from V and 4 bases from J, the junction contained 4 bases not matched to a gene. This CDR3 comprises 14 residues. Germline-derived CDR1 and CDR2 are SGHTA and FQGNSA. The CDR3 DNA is TGTGCCAGCAGCTCCAGACAGGGGTCAGATACGCAGTATTTT. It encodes CASSSRQGSDTQYF.

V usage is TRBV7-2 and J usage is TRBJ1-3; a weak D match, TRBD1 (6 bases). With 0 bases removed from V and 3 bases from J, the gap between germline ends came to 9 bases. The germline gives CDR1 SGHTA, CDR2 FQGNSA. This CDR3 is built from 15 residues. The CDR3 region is CASSLAGRGGNTIYF. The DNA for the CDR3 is TGTGCCAGCAGCTTAGCGGGCAGGGGTGGAAACACCATATATTTT.

The CDR3 bases are TGTGCCAGCAGCAAAGTGGTGGGACACGCGTATAATTCACCCCTCCACTTT. Amino acids: CASSKVVGHAYNSPLHF. V is TRBV21-1 and J is TRBJ1-6; TRBD1 was called by the table and not checked on the DNA. TRBV21-1 is noted as a pseudogene. CDR3 length equals 17 residues.

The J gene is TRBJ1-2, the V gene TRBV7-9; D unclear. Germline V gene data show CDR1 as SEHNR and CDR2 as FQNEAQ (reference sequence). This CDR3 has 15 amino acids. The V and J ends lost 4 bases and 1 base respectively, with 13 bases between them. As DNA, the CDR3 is TGTGCCAGCAGCTCTCCTAACTCGCTTAACTATGGCTACACCTTC. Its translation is CASSSPNSLNYGYTF.

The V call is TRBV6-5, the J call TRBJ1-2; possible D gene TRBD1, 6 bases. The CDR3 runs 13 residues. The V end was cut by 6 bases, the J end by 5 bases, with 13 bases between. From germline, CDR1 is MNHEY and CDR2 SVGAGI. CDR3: CASRKTGTYGYTF. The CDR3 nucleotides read TGTGCCAGCAGGAAAACAGGGACGTATGGCTACACCTTC.

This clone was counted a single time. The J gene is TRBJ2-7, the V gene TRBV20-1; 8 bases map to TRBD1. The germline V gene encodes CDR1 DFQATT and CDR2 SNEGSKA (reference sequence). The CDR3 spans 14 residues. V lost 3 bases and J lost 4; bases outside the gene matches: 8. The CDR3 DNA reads TGCAGTGCTAGTTACGGACAGGGTACGTACGAGCAGTACTTC. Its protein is CSASYGQGTYEQYF.

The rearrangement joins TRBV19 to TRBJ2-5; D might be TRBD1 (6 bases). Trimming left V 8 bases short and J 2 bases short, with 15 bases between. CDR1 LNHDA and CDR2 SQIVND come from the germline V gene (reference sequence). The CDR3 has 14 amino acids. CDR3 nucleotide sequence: TGTGCCAGTCAAAGCGACAGGACGCAAGAGACCCAGTACTTC. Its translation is CASQSDRTQETQYF.